Listed below are T cell receptor beta chains from one sample, sequenced in a study of vaccination effects on CD4 cells after COVID-19. The protocol was immunoSEQ multiplex PCR, while the TCRdb copy is restricted to in-frame clones and leaves out a portion. The repertoire holds 65,000 to 90,000 clones, around 81% seen once, with roughly a tenth in the top ten. For these receptors, no antigen is known. This specimen consisted of CD4+ T cells from PBMCs cultured with SARS-CoV-2 spike peptides, obtained before COVID-19 vaccination. The receptor source for this set is a human donor who received a COVID-19 vaccine. Each CDR3 is given with its conserved first and last residue.

>TRBJ1-2|TRBV7-2
CASSLYDRGRLDYGYTF
>TRBJ1-5|TRBV6-5
CASSYGQYSNQPQHF
>TRBJ2-1|TRBV24-1
CATSVPGTESSYNEQFF
>TRBJ1-2|TRBV6-5
CASSYSTTGGAYGYTF
>TRBJ1-2|TRBV29-1
CSVEDRGTGRYGYTF
>TRBJ1-5|TRBV5-1
CASSVDPGTFNQPQHF
>TRBJ1-4|TRBV7-6
CASSLGDRGRREKLFF
>TRBJ1-4|TRBV5-4
CASSSPGQGDEKLFF
>TRBJ2-1|TRBV10-3
CAISGQDRNEQFF
>TRBJ1-1|TRBV7-3
CASSPQQGAPTEAFF
>TRBJ2-2|TRBV19
CASSIPPYPTGELFF
>TRBJ1-2|TRBV6-2/TRBV6-3
CASSDLQGNYGYTF
>TRBJ2-3|TRBV7-2
CASSYRTSGTTSTDTQYF